Listed below are T cell receptor beta chains from one sample, sequenced in a study of cytomegalovirus exposure and HLA in healthy donors. Produced via immunoSEQ multiplex PCR; TCRdb's table is partial and in-frame only. The sample includes around 110,000 clones, roughly four fifths seen only once; the top ten take around 1.6%. Sequenced: PBMCs. The receptors derive from a woman aged 18-29 years in good health and CMV-seronegative. The CDR3 runs from the conserved cysteine through the conserved F or W. D genes are given only for firm matches. The listing skips clone size in some rows; elsewhere it reads once, few, many or a size class.

>.|.|TRBV2|TRBJ1-2
CASSATYGYTF
TGTGCCAGCAGTGCAACTTATGGCTACACCTTC
>.|TRBD2|TRBV7-3|TRBJ2-3
CASSPFSGGPTDTQYF
TGTGCCAGCAGCCCCTTTAGCGGGGGGCCCACAGATACGCAGTATTTT
>.|.|TRBV6-1|TRBJ2-7
CASRATTGSYEQYF
TGTGCCAGCAGAGCCACGACAGGCTCCTACGAGCAGTACTTC
>once|TRBD1|TRBV9|TRBJ1-2
CASNGGTGPLGYGYTF
TGTGCCAGCAACGGGGGGACAGGGCCTCTCGGCTATGGCTACACCTTC
>few|.|TRBV6-4|TRBJ1-1
CASSEQINTEAFF
TGTGCCAGCAGTGAACAGATTAACACTGAAGCTTTCTTT
>once|.|TRBV5-1|TRBJ1-3
CASSLGGLVDTIYF
TGCGCCAGCAGCTTGGGAGGGTTGGTGGACACCATATATTTT
>.|.|TRBV6-5|TRBJ1-4
CASSRGDEKLFF
TGTGCCAGCAGCAGGGGAGATGAAAAACTGTTTTTT
>.|TRBD1|TRBV9|TRBJ2-5
CASSPRTGARETQYF
TGTGCCAGCAGCCCCCGGACAGGGGCTCGTGAGACCCAGTACTTC
>.|.|TRBV13|TRBJ1-2
CASSLEEGTHGDTF
TGTGCCAGCAGCTTAGAGGAGGGGACTCATGGCGACACCTTC
>few|TRBD1|TRBV27|TRBJ1-1
CASRAGPGQGEEAFF
TGTGCCAGCCGTGCCGGCCCGGGACAGGGAGAGGAAGCTTTCTTT
>.|.|TRBV30|TRBJ1-1
CAWSIILNTEAFF
TGTGCCTGGAGTATTATTCTGAACACTGAAGCTTTCTTT
>.|TRBD2|TRBV11-2|TRBJ2-1
CASSRGGTSNEQFF
TGTGCCAGCAGCAGAGGGGGGACTAGCAATGAGCAGTTCTTC
>.|.|TRBV7-2|TRBJ1-2
CASSLAQDAHGYTF
TGTGCCAGCAGCTTAGCTCAGGATGCGCATGGCTACACCTTC
>.|.|TRBV4-2|TRBJ1-5
CASSQVQGSNQPQHF
TGTGCCAGCAGCCAAGTTCAGGGAAGCAATCAGCCCCAGCATTTT
>.|TRBD1|TRBV27|TRBJ1-4
CASRGQNEKLFF
TGTGCCAGCAGGGGACAGAATGAAAAACTGTTTTTT
>.|TRBD1|TRBV28|TRBJ1-2
CASSGGQGANGYTF
TGTGCCAGCAGCGGGGGACAGGGGGCGAACGGCTACACCTTC
>.|.|TRBV15|TRBJ1-1
CATSTARPGTEAFF
TGTGCCACCAGCACTGCCCGGCCGGGCACTGAAGCTTTCTTT
>once|TRBD1|TRBV5-1|TRBJ2-2
CASSLATGTGELFF
TGCGCCAGCAGCTTGGCGACAGGGACCGGGGAGCTGTTTTTT
>.|TRBD1|TRBV2|TRBJ1-2
CASTDLGQGLNYGYTF
TGTGCCAGCACTGACCTCGGACAGGGACTTAACTATGGCTACACCTTC
>.|.|TRBV12-5|TRBJ1-1
CASALYVGAGDTEAFF
TGTGCTAGTGCCCTCTATGTCGGTGCGGGGGACACTGAAGCTTTCTTT
>.|TRBD1|TRBV2|TRBJ1-1
CASRGAGQGEAFF
TGTGCCAGCAGGGGAGCGGGACAGGGAGAAGCTTTCTTT
>.|TRBD1|TRBV9|TRBJ1-1
CASSPTMGQPVTEAFF
TGTGCCAGCAGCCCGACTATGGGACAGCCGGTCACTGAAGCTTTCTTT